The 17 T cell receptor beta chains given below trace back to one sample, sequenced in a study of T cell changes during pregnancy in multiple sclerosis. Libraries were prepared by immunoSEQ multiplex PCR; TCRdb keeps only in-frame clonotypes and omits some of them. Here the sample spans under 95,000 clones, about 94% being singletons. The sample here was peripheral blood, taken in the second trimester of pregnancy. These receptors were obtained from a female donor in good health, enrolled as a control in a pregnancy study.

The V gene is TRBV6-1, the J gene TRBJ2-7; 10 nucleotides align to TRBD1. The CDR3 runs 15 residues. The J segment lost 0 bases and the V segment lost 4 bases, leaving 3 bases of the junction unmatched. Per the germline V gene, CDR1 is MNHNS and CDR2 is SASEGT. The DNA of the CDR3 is TGTGCCAGCAGTGCCCGGACAGGGGGCTCCTACGAGCAGTACTTC. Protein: CASSARTGGSYEQYF.

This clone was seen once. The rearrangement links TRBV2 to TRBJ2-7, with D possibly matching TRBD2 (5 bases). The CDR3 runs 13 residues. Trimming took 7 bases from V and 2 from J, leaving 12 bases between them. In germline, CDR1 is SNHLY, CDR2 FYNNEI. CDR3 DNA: TGTGCCAGCACCCTAGCCCCTGCCTACGAGCAGTACTTC. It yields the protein CASTLAPAYEQYF. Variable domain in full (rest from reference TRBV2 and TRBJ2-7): EPEVTQTPSHQVTQMGQEVILRCVPISNHLYFYWYRQILGQKVEFLVSFYNNEISEKSEIFDDQFSVERPDGSNFTLKIRSTKLEDSAMYFCASTLAPAYEQYFGPGTRLTVT.

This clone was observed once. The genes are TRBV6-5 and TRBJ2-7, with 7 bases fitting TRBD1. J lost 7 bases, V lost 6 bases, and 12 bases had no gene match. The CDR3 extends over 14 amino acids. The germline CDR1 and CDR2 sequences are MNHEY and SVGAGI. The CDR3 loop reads CASREISGQPEQYF. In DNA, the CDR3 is TGTGCCAGCAGGGAGATCTCGGGACAGCCTGAGCAGTACTTC.

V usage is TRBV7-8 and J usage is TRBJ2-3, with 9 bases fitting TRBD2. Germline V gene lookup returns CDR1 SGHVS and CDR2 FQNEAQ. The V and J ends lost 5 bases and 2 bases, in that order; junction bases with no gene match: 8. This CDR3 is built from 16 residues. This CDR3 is CASSQGLAGTTDTQYF. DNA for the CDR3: TGTGCCAGCAGCCAGGGGCTAGCGGGAACCACAGATACGCAGTATTTT.

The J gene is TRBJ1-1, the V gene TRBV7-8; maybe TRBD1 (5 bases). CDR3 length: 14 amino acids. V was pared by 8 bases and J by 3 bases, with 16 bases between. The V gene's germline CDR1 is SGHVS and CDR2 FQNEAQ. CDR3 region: CASGLKAGDTEAFF. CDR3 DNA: TGTGCCAGCGGACTCAAAGCGGGGGACACTGAAGCTTTCTTT.

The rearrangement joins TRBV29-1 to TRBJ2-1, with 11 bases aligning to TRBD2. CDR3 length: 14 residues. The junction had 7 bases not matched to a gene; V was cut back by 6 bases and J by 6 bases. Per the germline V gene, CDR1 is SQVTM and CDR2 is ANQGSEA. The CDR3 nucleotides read TGCAGCGTCGGTCTAGCGGGAGGAGCCAATGAGCAGTTCTTC. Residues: CSVGLAGGANEQFF.

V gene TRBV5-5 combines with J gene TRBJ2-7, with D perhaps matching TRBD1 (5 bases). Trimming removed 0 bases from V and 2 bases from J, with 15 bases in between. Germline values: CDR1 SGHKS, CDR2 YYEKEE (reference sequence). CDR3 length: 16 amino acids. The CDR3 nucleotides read TGTGCCAGCAGCTTGGGGGGTAAGACAGTTACCTACGAGCAGTACTTC. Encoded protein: CASSLGGKTVTYEQYF.

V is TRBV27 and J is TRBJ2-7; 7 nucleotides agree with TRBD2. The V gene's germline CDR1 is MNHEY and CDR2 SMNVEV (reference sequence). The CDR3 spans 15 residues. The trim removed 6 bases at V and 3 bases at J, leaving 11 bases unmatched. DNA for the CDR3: TGTGCCAGCAGATCTACCGGGACTACCATCTACGAGCAGTACTTC. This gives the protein CASRSTGTTIYEQYF.

DNA of the CDR3: TGTGCCAGCAGCTTAGGGGCGGGAGGGCCGGGCGAGCAGTACTTC. Protein: CASSLGAGGPGEQYF. This chain joins TRBV7-6 and TRBJ2-7; TRBD2 aligns across 9 bases. The ends lost 1 base at V and 6 bases at J; junction bases unmatched: 7. This CDR3 is 15 amino acids long. Germline V gene lookup returns CDR1 SGHVS and CDR2 FNYEAQ. The entire variable domain, with the rest obtained from reference TRBV7-6 and TRBJ2-7, is as follows: GAGVSQSPRYKVTKRGQDVALRCDPISGHVSLYWYRQALGQGPEFLTYFNYEAQQDKSGLPNDRFSAERPEGSISTLTIQRTEQRDSAMYRCASSLGAGGPGEQYFGPGTRLTVT.

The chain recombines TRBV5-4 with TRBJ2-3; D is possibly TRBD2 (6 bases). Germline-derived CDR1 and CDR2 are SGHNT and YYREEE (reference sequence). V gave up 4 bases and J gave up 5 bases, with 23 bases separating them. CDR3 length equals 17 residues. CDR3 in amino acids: CASSPGGVTSAVDTQYF. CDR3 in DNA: TGTGCCAGCAGCCCTGGCGGAGTGACTAGTGCCGTAGATACGCAGTATTTT.

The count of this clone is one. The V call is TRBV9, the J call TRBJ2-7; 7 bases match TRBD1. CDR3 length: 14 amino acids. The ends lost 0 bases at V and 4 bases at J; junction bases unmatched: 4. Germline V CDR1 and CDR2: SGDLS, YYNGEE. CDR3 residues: CASSVGTGPYEQYF. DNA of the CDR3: TGTGCCAGCAGCGTAGGGACAGGACCTTACGAGCAGTACTTC.

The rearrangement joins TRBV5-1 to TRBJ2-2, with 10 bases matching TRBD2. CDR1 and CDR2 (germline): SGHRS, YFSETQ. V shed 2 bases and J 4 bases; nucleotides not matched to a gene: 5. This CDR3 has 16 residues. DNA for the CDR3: TGCGCCAGCAGCTTAGGGACTAGCGTTGGCACCGGGGAGCTGTTTTTT. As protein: CASSLGTSVGTGELFF.

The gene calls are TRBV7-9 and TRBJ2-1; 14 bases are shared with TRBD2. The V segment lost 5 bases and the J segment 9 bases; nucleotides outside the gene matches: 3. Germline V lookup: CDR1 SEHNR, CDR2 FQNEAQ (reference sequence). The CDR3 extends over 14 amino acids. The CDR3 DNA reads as TGTGCCAGCAGCCTAGGACTAGCGGGAGGTGAGCAGTTCTTC. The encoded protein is CASSLGLAGGEQFF.

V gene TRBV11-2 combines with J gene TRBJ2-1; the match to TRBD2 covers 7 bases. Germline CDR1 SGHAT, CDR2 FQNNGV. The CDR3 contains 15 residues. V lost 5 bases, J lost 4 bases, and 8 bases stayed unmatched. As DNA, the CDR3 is TGTGCCAGCAGCCGAGGGACTACCGTTTACAATGAGCAGTTCTTC. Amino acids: CASSRGTTVYNEQFF.

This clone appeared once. Here the CDR3 DNA reads TGCGCCAGCAGCCAACGGGGGGGCTCTGGAAACACCATATATTTT. Residues: CASSQRGGSGNTIYF. The rearrangement joins TRBV5-1 to TRBJ1-3, with D possibly being TRBD1 (5 bases). Trimming shortened V by 4 bases and J by 0 bases, and 11 bases separated the two germline ends. Germline V lookup: CDR1 SGHRS, CDR2 YFSETQ. The CDR3 is 15 amino acids.

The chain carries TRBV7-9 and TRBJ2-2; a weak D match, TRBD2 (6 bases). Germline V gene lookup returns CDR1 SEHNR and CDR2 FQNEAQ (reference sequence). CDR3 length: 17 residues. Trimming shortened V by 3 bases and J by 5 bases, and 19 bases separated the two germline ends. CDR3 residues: CASSFPPGLSFTGELFF. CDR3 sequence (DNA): TGTGCCAGCAGCTTCCCGCCGGGACTCTCCTTTACCGGGGAGCTGTTTTTT.

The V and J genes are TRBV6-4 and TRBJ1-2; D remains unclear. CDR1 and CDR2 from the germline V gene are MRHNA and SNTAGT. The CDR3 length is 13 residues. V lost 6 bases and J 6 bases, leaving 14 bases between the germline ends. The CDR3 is CASSPRGRDGYTF. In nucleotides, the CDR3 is TGTGCCAGCAGCCCCCGTGGGAGGGATGGCTACACCTTC.